This T cell receptor beta chain was recorded in a study of Ad26.COV2.S vaccination and SARS-CoV-2 variants. Broader study findings: Spike-specific CD8+ and CD4+ T cell responses reportedly showed substantial breadth after vaccination. Total responses of T cells may have been underestimated by the analyses of TCR breadth and depth.

Treatment in this sample: roughly 18 received Ad26.COV2.S at low or high dose, single or two shots; roughly five received placebo; per-sample allocation not given. All samples were drawn on day 63, counting from the first vaccine or placebo injection. Whoever gave the sample was an adult aged 18-55 years in Boston. An Ad26 vector that expressed Wuhan-strain SARS-CoV-2 spike constituted the vaccine. V lost 3 bases to trimming and J lost 6 bases, with 8 bases between them. The germline V gene has CDR1 SEHNR and CDR2 FQNEAQ (reference sequence). CDR3 length: 12 residues. Turning to this clone: The antigen is undetermined. Other DNA sequences in this specimen translate into the identical CDR3.

Here immunoSEQ multiplex PCR was the method, and the copy in TCRdb shows in-frame clones only, minus some. Altogether about 400,000 clones are present, 85% to 90% being singletons, with the ten largest covering less than 4.5%. The sequences come from peripheral blood, collected in a trial of Ad26.COV2.S vaccine versus placebo. This chain connects TRBV7-9 to TRBJ1-1; D is undetermined. The TCR was taken from a person between 18 and 60 years old who received the Ad26.COV2.S COVID-19 vaccine or a placebo. The CDR3 here is CASSLEFSEAFF. CDR3 nucleotides: TGTGCCAGCAGCTTGGAGTTTTCTGAAGCTTTCTTT.